This entry concerns a single TCR beta chain. Its antigen is as yet unknown. This sample stems from a study of T cell repertoires in cytomegalovirus infection. Study summary: Matching HLA type, along with CMV infection, was indicated by public TCR beta signatures.

TCRdb redid the calling of the reads with MiXCR, one entry per CDR3 protein. This sample has approximately 910,000 distinct CDR3 sequences, with approximately 31% found just once. The study's findings and limits: There were carriers of CMV plus the relevant HLA, and cumulative public TCR beta family frequency identified them.

The V end lost 3 bases, the J end lost 3 bases, and 16 bases lay between the germline ends. This CDR3 has 16 residues. The clonotype originates from a human donor in good health (CMV status not recorded). Some clones in this sample may be carry-over from other donors' samples. The sample was cultured CD8+ T cells from PBMCs, taken from culture after CMV antigen stimulation. The chain uses TRBV12-3 or TRBV12-4 and TRBJ2-3; the D gene is possibly TRBD2 (6 bases). The CDR3 loop reads CASSFPRVRGTDTQYF. DNA for the CDR3: TGTGCCAGCAGTTTTCCCCGCGTTCGGGGGACAGATACGCAGTATTTT.